These T cell receptor beta chains were read from a single sample in a study of graft-versus-host responses after intestinal transplantation. No antigen has been assigned to these receptors. Clones were read by immunoSEQ multiplex PCR, and TCRdb kept only the in-frame ones, dropping some. The sample lists more than 80,000 clones; about 87% were seen once. The sequencing here drew on unstimulated CD4+ T cells sorted from spleen or lymph node cells, taken before transplant. The origin of the receptors is a human donor who was the organ donor for an intestinal transplant. Each CDR3 is given with its conserved first and last residue. The order of the fields is clone size, CDR3 length, V gene, CDR3 protein. Clone sizes are given selectively: once, few, many, or a class where the clone is expanded.

size: .; length: 16; V: TRBV7-2; CDR3: CASSFQPQGSGNTIYF
size: .; length: 14; V: TRBV21-1; CDR3: CASPTGGRSGELFF
size: .; length: 13; V: TRBV11-3; CDR3: CASKIGQAPEQYF
size: .; length: 18; V: TRBV9; CDR3: CASSASPGTGKSNTEAFF
size: .; length: 13; V: TRBV19; CDR3: CASRRQGVQPQHF
size: once; length: 14; V: TRBV5-1; CDR3: CASSLSDGGYGYTF
size: .; length: 15; V: TRBV15; CDR3: CATSRLGPGVRSYTF
size: .; length: 15; V: TRBV18; CDR3: CASSPGAGPGNTIYF
size: few; length: 16; V: TRBV30; CDR3: CAWSVGLAGLGDTQYF
size: .; length: 13; V: TRBV18; CDR3: CASSPGNAYEQYF
size: .; length: 14; V: TRBV7-2; CDR3: CASSFWQGVGELFF
size: .; length: 15; V: TRBV9; CDR3: CASSVSAGTNYCYTF
size: .; length: 15; V: TRBV19; CDR3: CASSVSGHTVNEQFF
size: .; length: 19; V: TRBV7-3; CDR3: CASSLGPPGRLGLSNEQFF
size: .; length: 16; V: TRBV4-2; CDR3: CASSQENPAGGQPQHF
size: .; length: 15; V: TRBV10-3; CDR3: CAISENWGGNQPQHF
size: .; length: 14; V: TRBV2; CDR3: CAGSRQGGNEKLFF
size: few; length: 15; V: TRBV30; CDR3: CAWATQRGGLNEQYF
size: few; length: 15; V: TRBV5-1; CDR3: CASSPIFGGASGYTF
size: .; length: 14; V: TRBV2; CDR3: CASSRTGINYGYTF
size: .; length: 14; V: TRBV27; CDR3: CASSLHRATGELFF
size: .; length: 13; V: TRBV5-6; CDR3: CASSYNRLETQYF
size: .; length: 11; V: TRBV2; CDR3: CASSEREKLFF
size: few; length: 15; V: TRBV6-1; CDR3: CASSVEGQVGSPLHF
size: .; length: 14; V: TRBV19; CDR3: CASIQAGSNQPQHF
size: .; length: 16; V: TRBV27; CDR3: CASSKPLAGGPNEQFF
size: .; length: 14; V: TRBV19; CDR3: CASSQTSSGNTIYF
size: .; length: 11; V: TRBV5-6; CDR3: CASSRGNEQFF
size: .; length: 17; V: TRBV5-5; CDR3: CASSLEVGQGRDTEAFF
size: .; length: 19; V: TRBV7-2; CDR3: CASSFGGLAGGLRLDTQYF
size: .; length: 15; V: TRBV6-5; CDR3: CASSYSPRTNTEAFF
size: few; length: 15; V: TRBV6-1; CDR3: CASSEGAGSLDTQYF
size: .; length: 17; V: TRBV5-6; CDR3: CASSLGTDLSYNSPLHF
size: .; length: 17; V: TRBV7-8; CDR3: CASSFRLKDSYTDTQYF
size: .; length: 13; V: TRBV6-1; CDR3: CASSITGATEAFF
size: .; length: 15; V: TRBV18; CDR3: CASSPGGGAVGEQFF
size: .; length: 15; V: TRBV7-2; CDR3: CASSLKSYSNQPQHF
size: medium-sized; length: 10; V: TRBV6-1; CDR3: CAEGDYGYTF
size: .; length: 15; V: TRBV5-1; CDR3: CASASWTGGEETQYF
size: .; length: 13; V: TRBV19; CDR3: CASRGLATNEQFF
size: .; length: 14; V: TRBV2; CDR3: CASSTSYSNQPQHF
size: .; length: 14; V: TRBV9; CDR3: CASSVSGRGNTQYF
size: .; length: 16; V: TRBV5-1; CDR3: CASSFTGRTGANVLTF
size: .; length: 15; V: TRBV5-1; CDR3: CASSLGQGLNTEAFF
size: .; length: 15; V: TRBV7-7; CDR3: CASSPGGAKSYEQYF
size: .; length: 15; V: TRBV14; CDR3: CASSLAGGSLYEQYF
size: .; length: 13; V: TRBV27; CDR3: CASSLTAGNTIYF
size: .; length: 14; V: TRBV5-1; CDR3: CASSGAQGVGGYTF
size: .; length: 14; V: TRBV19; CDR3: CASSIRYSNQPQHF
size: .; length: 14; V: TRBV6-5; CDR3: CASSRRGQNSPLHF
size: .; length: 13; V: TRBV19; CDR3: CASTLGGIRGYTF
size: .; length: 13; V: TRBV28; CDR3: CASSLPGFYGYTF